A single sample is the source of the 11 T cell receptor beta chains below, sequenced in a study of early T cells in non-severe SARS-CoV-2 infection. TCRdb analysed the 5' RACE reads with MiXCR anew, one entry per CDR3 protein. The sample lists 15,000 to 20,000 distinct CDR3 sequences, approximately 6.2% seen once, with 6.3% in the top ten. Sequencing was done on a sample of whole blood. Receptors originate from an adult who was a healthcare worker with PCR-confirmed SARS-CoV-2 infection or an uninfected control (not recorded which).

Many counts were recorded for this clonotype. The chain recombines TRBV18 with TRBJ2-7, with 9 positions matching TRBD1. Unmatched junction bases numbered 5, after V lost 0 bases and J lost 5 bases. Germline V CDR1 and CDR2: KGHSH, LQKENI. The CDR3 spans 15 residues. CDR3 residues: CASSPPGTGSHEQYF. As DNA, the CDR3 is TGTGCCAGCTCACCACCAGGGACAGGGAGCCACGAGCAGTACTTC.

This clonotype has more than one count but fewer than ten. The chain couples TRBV7-9 to TRBJ2-1, with 9 bases matching TRBD1. Trimming took 5 bases from V and 7 from J; bases not matched to a gene: 9. Germline CDR1 is SEHNR and CDR2 is FQNEAQ (reference sequence). The CDR3 covers 15 residues. CDR3 loop: CASSGTGGDGNEQFF. The CDR3 DNA follows: TGTGCCAGCAGCGGCACAGGGGGCGACGGTAATGAGCAGTTCTTC.

This clonotype appeared many times. J is TRBJ2-1 and V is TRBV5-1; 7 bases align to TRBD1. The CDR3 runs 14 residues. CDR1 is SGHRS and CDR2 is YFSETQ in the germline V gene. Trimming at V came to 4 bases and at J to 7 bases, leaving 8 bases not matched to a gene. The CDR3: CASSTGQTQNEQFF. The CDR3 nucleotides are TGCGCCAGCAGCACGGGACAGACACAAAATGAGCAGTTCTTC.

This clonotype was observed at least ten times. The rearrangement joins TRBV5-1 to TRBJ2-3; 10 nucleotides align to TRBD2. CDR3 length: 17 residues. Germline-derived CDR1 and CDR2 are SGHRS and YFSETQ. Trimming at V came to 0 bases and at J to 4 bases, leaving 8 bases not matched to a gene. In DNA, the CDR3 is TGCGCCAGCAGCTTGGATGGTCCTAGCGGGAGTTCAGATACGCAGTATTTT. Translated: CASSLDGPSGSSDTQYF.

This clonotype came up many times. The V gene is TRBV7-3, the J gene TRBJ2-3; 8 bases are a match to TRBD2. Germline values: CDR1 SGHTA, CDR2 FQGTGA. V was pared by 1 base and J by 2 bases, with 5 bases of the junction left unmatched. This CDR3 has 16 amino acids. CDR3 DNA: TGTGCCAGCAGCTTAAACGCGGGAGGCCACACAGATACGCAGTATTTT. The encoded protein is CASSLNAGGHTDTQYF.

This clonotype is medium-sized within its sample. The rearrangement joins TRBV12-3 or TRBV12-4 to TRBJ2-7, with 8 bases identical to TRBD1. V gave up 6 bases and J gave up 1 base; unmatched junction bases: 5. This CDR3 is 14 amino acids long. CDR3 loop: CASSAGTGSYEQYF. CDR3 bases: TGTGCCAGCAGCGCCGGGACAGGTTCCTACGAGCAGTACTTC.

This clonotype was counted many times. The J gene is TRBJ1-1, the V gene TRBV29-1; 7 bases align to TRBD1. Germline assignment: CDR1 SQVTM and CDR2 ANQGSEA. This CDR3 contains 14 residues. The V gene end was trimmed by 6 bases and the J gene end by 1 base; junction bases not matched to a gene: 8. Here the CDR3 DNA reads TGCAGCGTGGTAGAACAGGGGCCGAACACTGAAGCTTTCTTT. Translated, it gives CSVVEQGPNTEAFF.

This clonotype has just a few counts. The V gene is TRBV19, the J gene TRBJ1-1; D ambiguous. CDR3 length: 14 residues. Per the germline V gene, CDR1 is LNHDA and CDR2 is SQIVND (reference sequence). V was cut by 3 bases and J by 0 bases, with 8 bases left in between. This CDR3 is CASSMGPLNTEAFF. The DNA of the CDR3 is TGTGCCAGTAGTATGGGCCCATTGAACACTGAAGCTTTCTTT. Together with reference TRBV19 and TRBJ1-1, the CDR3 gives the full variable domain: DGGITQSPKYLFRKEGQNVTLSCEQNLNHDAMYWYRQDPGQGLRLIYYSQIVNDFQKGDIAEGYSVSREKKESFPLTVTSAQKNPTAFYLCASSMGPLNTEAFFGQGTRLTVV.

CDR3 coding DNA: TGTGCCACCAGTGAACCCAGTAGCTCCTACAATGAGCAGTTCTTC. Its protein product is CATSEPSSSYNEQFF. This chain uses TRBV24-1 with TRBJ2-1, with no clear D. Germline values: CDR1 KGHDR, CDR2 SFDVKD. The CDR3 has 15 residues. V was trimmed by 4 bases and J by 0 bases, leaving 9 bases between them.

This clonotype has ten or more counts. The chain employs TRBV5-5 and TRBJ2-5; maybe TRBD1 (6 bases). V was shortened by 5 bases and J by 2 bases, with 16 bases between the two germline ends. Per germline, CDR1 SGHKS and CDR2 YYEKEE (reference sequence). The length of the CDR3 is 15 residues. CDR3 protein: CASSQTGTKQETQYF. Here the CDR3 DNA reads TGTGCCAGCAGTCAGACCGGGACAAAGCAAGAGACCCAGTACTTC.

The table lists this clonotype with a few counts. In DNA, the CDR3 is TGTGCCACCAGCAGAGATAGGGGATCCGCACATGAGCAGTTCTTC. As protein: CATSRDRGSAHEQFF. This chain links TRBV15 with TRBJ2-1, with a tentative D call TRBD1 (5 bases). Germline V gene lookup returns CDR1 LNHNV and CDR2 YYDKDF (reference sequence). Trimming removed 0 bases from V and 8 bases from J, with 14 bases in between. The CDR3 extends over 15 amino acids.